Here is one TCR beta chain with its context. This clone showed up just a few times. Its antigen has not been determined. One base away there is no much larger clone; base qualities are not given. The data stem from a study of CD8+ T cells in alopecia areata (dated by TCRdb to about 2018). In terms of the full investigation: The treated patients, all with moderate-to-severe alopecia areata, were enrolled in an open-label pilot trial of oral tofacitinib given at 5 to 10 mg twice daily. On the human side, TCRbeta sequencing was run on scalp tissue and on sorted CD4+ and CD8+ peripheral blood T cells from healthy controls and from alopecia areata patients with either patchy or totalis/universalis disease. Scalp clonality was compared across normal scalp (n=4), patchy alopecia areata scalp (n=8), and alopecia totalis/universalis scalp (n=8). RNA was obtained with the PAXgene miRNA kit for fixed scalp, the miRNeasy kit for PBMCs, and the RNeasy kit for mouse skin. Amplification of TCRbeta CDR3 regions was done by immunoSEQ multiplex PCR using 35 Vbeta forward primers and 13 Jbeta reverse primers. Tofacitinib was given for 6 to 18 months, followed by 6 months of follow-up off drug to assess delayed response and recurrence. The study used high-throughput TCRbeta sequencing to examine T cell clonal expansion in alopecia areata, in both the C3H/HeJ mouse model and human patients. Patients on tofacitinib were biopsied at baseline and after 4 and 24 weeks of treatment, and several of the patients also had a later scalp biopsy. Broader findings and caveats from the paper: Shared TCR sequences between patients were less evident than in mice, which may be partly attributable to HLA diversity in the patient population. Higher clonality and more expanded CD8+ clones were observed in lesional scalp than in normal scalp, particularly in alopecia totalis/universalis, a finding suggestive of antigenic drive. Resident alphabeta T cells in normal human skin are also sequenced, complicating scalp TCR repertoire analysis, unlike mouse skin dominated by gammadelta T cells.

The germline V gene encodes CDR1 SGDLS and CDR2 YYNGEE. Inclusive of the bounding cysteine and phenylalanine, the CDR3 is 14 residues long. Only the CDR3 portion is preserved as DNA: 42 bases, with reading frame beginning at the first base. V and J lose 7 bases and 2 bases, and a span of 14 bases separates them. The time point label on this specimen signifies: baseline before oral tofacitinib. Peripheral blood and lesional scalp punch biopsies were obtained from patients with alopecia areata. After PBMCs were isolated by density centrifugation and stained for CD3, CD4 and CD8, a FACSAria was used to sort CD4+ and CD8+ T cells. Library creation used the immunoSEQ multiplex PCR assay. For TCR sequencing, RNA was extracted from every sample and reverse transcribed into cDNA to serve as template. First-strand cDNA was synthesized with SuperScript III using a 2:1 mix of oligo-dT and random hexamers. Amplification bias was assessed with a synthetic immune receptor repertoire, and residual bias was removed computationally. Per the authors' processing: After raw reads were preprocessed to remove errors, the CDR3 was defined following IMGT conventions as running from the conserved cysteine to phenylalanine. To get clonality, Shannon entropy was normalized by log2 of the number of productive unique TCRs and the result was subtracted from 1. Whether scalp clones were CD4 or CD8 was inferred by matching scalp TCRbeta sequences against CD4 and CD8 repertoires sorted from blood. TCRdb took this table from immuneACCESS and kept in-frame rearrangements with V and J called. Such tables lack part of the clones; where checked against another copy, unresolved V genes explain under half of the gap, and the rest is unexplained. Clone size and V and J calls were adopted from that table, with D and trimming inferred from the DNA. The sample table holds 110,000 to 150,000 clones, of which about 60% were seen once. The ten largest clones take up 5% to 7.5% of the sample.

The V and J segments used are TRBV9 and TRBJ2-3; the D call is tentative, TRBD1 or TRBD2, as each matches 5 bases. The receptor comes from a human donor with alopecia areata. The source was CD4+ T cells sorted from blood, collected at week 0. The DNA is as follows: TGTGCCAGCGGGGGAGAAGGGTTCACAGATACGCAGTATTTT. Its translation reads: CASGGEGFTDTQYF. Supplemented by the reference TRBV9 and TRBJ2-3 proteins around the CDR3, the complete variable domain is DSGVTQTPKHLITATGQRVTLRCSPRSGDLSVYWYQQSLDQGLQFLIQYYNGEERAKGNILERFSAQQFPDLHSELNLSSLELGDSALYFCASGGEGFTDTQYFGPGTRLTVL.